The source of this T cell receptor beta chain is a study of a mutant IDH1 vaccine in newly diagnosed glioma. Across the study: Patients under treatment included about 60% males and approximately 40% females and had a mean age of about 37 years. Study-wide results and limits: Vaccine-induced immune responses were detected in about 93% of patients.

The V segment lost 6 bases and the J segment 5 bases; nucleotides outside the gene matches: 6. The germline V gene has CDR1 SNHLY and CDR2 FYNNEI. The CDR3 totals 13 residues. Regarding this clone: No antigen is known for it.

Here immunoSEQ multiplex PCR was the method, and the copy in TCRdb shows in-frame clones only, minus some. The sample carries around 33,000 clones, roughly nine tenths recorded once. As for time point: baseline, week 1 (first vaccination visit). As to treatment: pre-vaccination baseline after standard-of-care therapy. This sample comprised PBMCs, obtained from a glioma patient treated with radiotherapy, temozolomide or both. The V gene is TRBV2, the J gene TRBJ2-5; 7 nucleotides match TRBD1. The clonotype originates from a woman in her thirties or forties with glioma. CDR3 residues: CASSVNRGETQYF. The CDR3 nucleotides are TGTGCCAGCAGCGTGAACAGGGGTGAGACCCAGTACTTC.